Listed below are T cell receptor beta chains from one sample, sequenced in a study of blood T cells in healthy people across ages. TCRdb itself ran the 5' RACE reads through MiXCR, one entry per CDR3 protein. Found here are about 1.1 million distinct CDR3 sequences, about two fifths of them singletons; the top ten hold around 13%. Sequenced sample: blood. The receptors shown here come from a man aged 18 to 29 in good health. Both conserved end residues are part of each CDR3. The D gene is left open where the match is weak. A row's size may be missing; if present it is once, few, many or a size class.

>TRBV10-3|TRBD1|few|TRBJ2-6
TGTGCCATCAGTGAGTTGACAGGGGCCCGCTCTGGGGCCAACGTCCTGACTTTC
CAISELTGARSGANVLTF
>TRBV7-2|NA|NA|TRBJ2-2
TGTGCCAGCAGCTTAGCACAGGGAATCTCCGGGGAGCTGTTTTTT
CASSLAQGISGELFF
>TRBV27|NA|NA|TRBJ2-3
TGTGCCAGCAGTTTATCGTTAGAGACCATCCGCACAGATACGCAGTATTTT
CASSLSLETIRTDTQYF
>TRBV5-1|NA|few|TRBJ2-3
TGCGCCAGCAGTTTGGACAAATACGATACGCAGTATTTT
CASSLDKYDTQYF
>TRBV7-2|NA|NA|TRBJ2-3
TGTGCCAACAGCTTAGAAGGATGGCAGTATTTT
CANSLEGWQYF
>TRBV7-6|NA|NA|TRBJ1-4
TGTGCCAGCAGCGACGCCCGGAATGAAAAACTGTTTTTT
CASSDARNEKLFF
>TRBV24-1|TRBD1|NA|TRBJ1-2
TGTGCCACCAAGGGACAGGCGATTCTCTATAGCTACACCTTC
CATKGQAILYSYTF
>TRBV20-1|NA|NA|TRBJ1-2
TGCAGTGCTCCTGGACTGGGCTATGGCTACACCTTC
CSAPGLGYGYTF
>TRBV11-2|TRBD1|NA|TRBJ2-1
TGTGCCAGCACCCCAAAACAGGGGCTCTACAATGAGCAGTTCTTC
CASTPKQGLYNEQFF
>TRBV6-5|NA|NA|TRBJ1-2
TGTGCCAGCAGTTACTCGATTGTAGGGGGGGCTCGGTATGGCTACACCTTC
CASSYSIVGGARYGYTF
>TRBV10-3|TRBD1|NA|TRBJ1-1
TGTGCCATCAGTGAGTCGAAGACAGGGGGATTCACTGAAGCTTTCTTT
CAISESKTGGFTEAFF
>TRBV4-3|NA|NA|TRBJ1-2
TGCGCCAGCACCCGGCAGGGGTTAGGTACGGATGGCTACACCTTC
CASTRQGLGTDGYTF
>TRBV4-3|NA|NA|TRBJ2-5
TGCGCCAGCAGCCAAGATCGGGGGAGATGGGAGACCCAGTACTTC
CASSQDRGRWETQYF
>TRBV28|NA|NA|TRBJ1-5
TGTGCCAGCAGTTTGGACTCCCCAGGGAATCAGCCCCAGCATTTT
CASSLDSPGNQPQHF
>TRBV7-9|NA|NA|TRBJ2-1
TGTGCCAGCAGCTTATTTCGGGGCTACAATGAGCAGTTCTTC
CASSLFRGYNEQFF
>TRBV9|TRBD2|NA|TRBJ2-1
TGTGCCAGCAGCGTTGCCGGGACTAGAGCCACGGAGCAGTTCTTC
CASSVAGTRATEQFF
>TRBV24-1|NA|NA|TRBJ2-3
TGTGCCACCAGTGATCCAGGGAAAGACACAGATACGCAGTATTTT
CATSDPGKDTDTQYF
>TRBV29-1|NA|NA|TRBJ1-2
TGCAGCGTTGAAGCCAGGTCCTATGGCTACACCTTC
CSVEARSYGYTF
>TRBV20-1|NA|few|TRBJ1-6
TGCAGTGCGGTACAGGCTGAGGTTCGATCACCCCTCCACTTT
CSAVQAEVRSPLHF
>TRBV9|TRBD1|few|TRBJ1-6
TGTGCCAGCAGCACAGGGGTCGCCTATAATTCACCCCTCCACTTT
CASSTGVAYNSPLHF
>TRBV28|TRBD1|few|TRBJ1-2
TGTGCCAGCAGTTGGACAGGGCGTCCCAACTATGGCTACACCTTC
CASSWTGRPNYGYTF
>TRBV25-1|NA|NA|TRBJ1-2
TGTGCCAGCAGGGAATTCTACTATGGCTACACCTTC
CASREFYYGYTF